What follows is one T cell receptor beta chain and its context. The specificity of this receptor is unknown. Qualities for individual bases were not recorded, and no much larger clone is one base off. These data originate in a study of shared clonotypes between healthy human individuals (dated by TCRdb to the early 2020s). A note on the overall study: The cohort included a few men and a couple of women between 18 and 49 years of age. Libraries were prepared and TCR repertoires were sequenced by different laboratories using diverse techniques, in order to increase sequencing depth and limit assay-specific biases. For each donor, CD4 naive and CD4 memory were each given three plates, CD8 naive was given two plates, and CD8 memory was given one plate. The study deeply sequenced blood TCR repertoires of several healthy adults to estimate repertoire size and the extent of clonotype sharing between individuals. Per donor, leukapheresis produced somewhere between about 0.8 and 9 billion PBMCs.

The paper's findings and limits, for the study overall: Compared with non-shared clonotypes, the clonotypes found in all four sorted-subset donors had higher generation probabilities. Larger estimated clonotype richness was generally found for naive subsets than for memory subsets. Pairwise subsampling indicated that sequencing depth was expected to affect the degree of clonotype sharing among donors. Only blood was sampled, and tissue TCR repertoires likely differ from those in blood. Because the study included a small number of donors, the genetic and exposure-history diversity represented was limited. Sharing across a handful of donors was observed for 5% to 6.5% of naive CD4, 3% to 3.5% of naive CD8, roughly 2.4% of memory CD4, and about 0.38% of memory CD8 clonotypes. Even with the large sequencing depth, rarefaction of the sorted-subset datasets indicated that sequencing was incomplete.

The germline V and J ends show losses of 0 bases and 5 bases respectively, and no gene match explains 13 bases of the junction. CDR1 is given as LGHNA and CDR2 as YNFKEQ, both from the germline V gene. The CDR3 runs 17 residues from the cysteine to the phenylalanine. Just the 51-base CDR3 DNA is kept, in frame starting at base 1. Using the deep immunoSEQ assay, TCR CDR3 regions were amplified from genomic DNA by multiplex PCR. Extracted genomic DNA from each cell subset was spread evenly across all wells of several immunoSEQ 96-well plates, with each plate serving as a replicate. For sorted subsets, each replicate PCR was loaded with about 200 ng genomic DNA, equivalent to some 31,000 T cell genomes. Purified libraries were measured with a Qubit 3.0 fluorometer, size-checked on a Bioanalyzer 2100, and measured again with the KAPA Library Quantification kit. A separate single-read 150-cycle Illumina NextSeq 550 flow cell was used to sequence each immunoSEQ 96-well plate. In the source study's methods: Because only junctional sequences without quality scores were contained in the immunoSEQ output, filtering matching that applied to full-length reads could not be performed. Sequences were annotated with PyIR, a Python wrapper for IgBLAST v1.9, using IMGT germline references to assign V/J genes and CDR3. Reads were removed for weak V/J assignments (E-value above 1e-6), missing CDR3, stop codons, out-of-frame junctions, or ambiguous translated residues. V3J clonotypes were defined as sequences sharing the same inferred V gene, J gene, and CDR3 amino acid sequence. Percentage overlap between repertoires was computed as shared unique clonotypes divided by the size of the smaller repertoire. RTK rarefaction, the Chao1 estimator, and Recon v2.1 estimates of unobserved clonotypes were used to assess repertoire richness. OLGA was used to compute generation probabilities for all TCRbeta clonotypes that the gDNA method yielded from a handful of donors. TCRdb's version of the immuneACCESS table is confined to in-frame rearrangements and falls short of the full clone set. An unresolved V gene accounts for under half of the shortfall where checked; the remainder is of unknown origin. That table furnishes V, J and clone size, whereas the DNA furnished D and trimming. This sample gives about 980,000 clones in total; 76% of them show up just once. Together, the top ten hold roughly 1.5% of the sample.

Healthy HIV-negative adults with no recently reported acute infections or vaccinations were included as donors. Every donor was a Caucasian adult residing in Nashville, Tennessee, USA. CD4+ T cells were enriched by magnetic negative selection, after which naive cells were positively selected on CD45RA and the negative fraction was taken as the memory subset. After blood collection by leukapheresis, PBMCs were isolated using Ficoll-Histopaque density gradient centrifugation and then cryopreserved in the vapor phase of liquid nitrogen. Analytical flow cytometry was used to check the purity and quantity of every magnetically sorted T cell population. From each sorted fraction, genomic DNA was isolated and quantified by UV absorbance on a Nanodrop 2000c.

The receptor's source is a man aged 18 to 29 in good health. The rearranged chain carries TRBV4-2 and TRBJ2-7, and 7 junction bases match TRBD2. Specimen: memory CD4+ T cells sorted from blood. The sample's cell subset or site label is to be understood as: CD45RA-negative fraction. The CDR3 protein: CASSQEGRLADIDEQYF. The DNA is as follows: TGTGCCAGCAGCCAAGAGGGAAGGCTAGCGGACATAGACGAGCAGTACTTC.